These 20 T cell receptor beta chains were sequenced from one sample in a study of T cell responses to AZD1222 COVID-19 vaccine. The protocol was immunoSEQ multiplex PCR, while the TCRdb copy is restricted to in-frame clones and leaves out a portion. The sample shows about 88,000 clones, roughly 94% of them seen only once. Sequences were derived from peripheral blood, sampled on day 0 of AZD1222 vaccination. The receptors derive from an adult in good health.

Remarks on this clone: Other DNA sequences from this sample encode an identical CDR3 as well. The gene calls are TRBV5-1 and TRBJ2-7; weak D call: TRBD1 (5 bases). The CDR3 spans 14 residues. Per germline, CDR1 SGHRS and CDR2 YFSETQ. The V end lost 0 bases, the J end lost 2 bases, and 9 bases lay between the germline ends. The CDR3 DNA is TGCGCCAGCAGCTTGGTGCCAGGGACCTACGAGCAGTACTTC. As protein: CASSLVPGTYEQYF.

The rearrangement joins TRBV7-9 to TRBJ1-6; no reliable D call. Germline CDR1 and CDR2: SEHNR and FQNEAQ (reference sequence). Trimming stripped 4 bases from V and 0 bases from J, with 13 bases between. The CDR3 contains 17 residues. The CDR3 bases are TGTGCCAGCAGCTCCAGAGGGATATCCTCCTATAATTCACCCCTCCACTTT. Encoded protein: CASSSRGISSYNSPLHF.

J is TRBJ2-7 and V is TRBV5-1; 9 nucleotides align to TRBD1. V lost 0 bases to trimming and J lost 3 bases; unmatched junction nucleotides: 4. This CDR3 contains 15 residues. Germline V gene sequence: CDR1 SGHRS, CDR2 YFSETQ. CDR3 nucleotide sequence: TGCGCCAGCAGCTTGGGGACAGGGGTGGGCTACGAGCAGTACTTC. It specifies CASSLGTGVGYEQYF.

The chain has TRBV7-2 and TRBJ2-2; D uncertain. This CDR3 spans 13 amino acids. V was clipped by 5 bases and J by 8 bases, with 12 bases between them. Germline CDR1 and CDR2: SGHTA and FQGNSA. The CDR3 DNA sequence: TGTGCCAGCAGCCCAGGAAGAAGGGGGGAGCTGTTTTTT. Its translation is CASSPGRRGELFF. The full variable domain, completed using reference TRBV7-2 and TRBJ2-2, is GAGVSQSPSNKVTEKGKDVELRCDPISGHTALYWYRQSLGQGLEFLIYFQGNSAPDKSGLPSDRFSAERTGGSVSTLTIQRTQQEDSAVYLCASSPGRRGELFFGEGSRLTVL.

A single count supports this clone. V gene TRBV7-9 combines with J gene TRBJ2-4; D call uncertain. The V gene lost 5 bases and the J gene lost 8 bases, with 13 bases spanning the gap. The length of the CDR3 is 13 residues. Germline-derived CDR1 and CDR2 are SEHNR and FQNEAQ (reference sequence). The CDR3 here is CASSPPNSYIQYF. CDR3 in DNA: TGTGCCAGCAGCCCCCCAAACTCCTACATTCAGTACTTC.

The chain recombines TRBV3-1 (or the pseudogene TRBV3-2) with TRBJ2-3; TRBD2 matches 10 bases. Per germline, CDR1 LGHDT and CDR2 YNNKEL (reference sequence). V shed 4 bases and J 4 bases; nucleotides not matched to a gene: 2. CDR3 size: 14 residues. CDR3 sequence reads: CASSRSGRADTQYF. CDR3 DNA: TGTGCCAGCAGCCGGAGCGGGAGGGCAGATACGCAGTATTTT.

This clone was found once. The chain recombines TRBV5-6 with TRBJ2-7, with 7 bases fitting TRBD1. Looked up from germline, CDR1 is SGHDT and CDR2 is YYEEEE. Trimming took 4 bases from V and 5 from J; bases not matched to a gene: 9. The CDR3 has 14 amino acids. For the CDR3, the DNA is TGTGCCAGCAGCCCCACAGACAGGGTGCACGAGCAGTACTTC. Its protein product is CASSPTDRVHEQYF.

The V gene is TRBV10-3, the J gene TRBJ2-1; 10 positions agree with TRBD2. The CDR3 is 16 residues long. Germline V gene lookup returns CDR1 ENHRY and CDR2 SYGVKD. The J segment lost 5 bases and the V segment lost 6 bases, leaving 10 bases of the junction unmatched. CDR3 loop: CAIRSSGSTGNNEQFF. The DNA for the CDR3 is TGTGCCATCAGATCTAGCGGGAGTACAGGAAACAATGAGCAGTTCTTC.

The genes are TRBV19 and TRBJ2-7; D gene ambiguous. The CDR3 consists of 13 residues. With 6 bases removed from V and 0 bases from J, the gap between germline ends came to 9 bases. The V gene's germline CDR1 is LNHDA and CDR2 SQIVND (reference sequence). CDR3 nucleotides: TGTGCCAGTAGAAGGGTCGACTCCTACGAGCAGTACTTC. The encoded protein is CASRRVDSYEQYF.

The V gene is TRBV9, the J gene TRBJ1-4; TRBD1 agrees at 8 bases. Germline CDR1 reads SGDLS; CDR2 reads YYNGEE. CDR3 size: 18 residues. With V trimmed by 3 bases and J by 4 bases, 14 bases remained unmatched. CDR3 sequence: CASSARQGLSSGNEKLFF. CDR3 in DNA: TGTGCCAGCAGCGCCAGACAGGGGCTATCTTCCGGTAATGAAAAACTGTTTTTT.

V and J are TRBV7-9 and TRBJ2-7; D unclear. V was pared by 1 base and J by 5 bases, with 9 bases between. Germline-derived CDR1 and CDR2 are SEHNR and FQNEAQ (reference sequence). The CDR3 loop spans 13 amino acids. For the CDR3, the DNA is TGTGCCAGCAGCTTAGATGCATTGGACGAGCAGTACTTC. It codes for CASSLDALDEQYF. The full variable domain, in which reference TRBV7-9 and TRBJ2-7 provide the parts outside the CDR3, is DTGVSQNPRHKITKRGQNVTFRCDPISEHNRLYWYRQTLGQGPEFLTYFQNEAQLEKSRLLSDRFSAERPKGSFSTLEIQRTEQGDSAMYLCASSLDALDEQYFGPGTRLTVT.

In nucleotides, the CDR3 is TGTGCCAGTAGTAGCCAGACTAGCGGGAGGGCCTACAATGAGCAGTTCTTC. Residues: CASSSQTSGRAYNEQFF. The V call is TRBV19, the J call TRBJ2-1; TRBD2 aligns across 14 bases. V trimming: 4 bases; J trimming: 2 bases; junction bases outside the gene matches: 4. From germline, CDR1 is LNHDA and CDR2 SQIVND (reference sequence). The CDR3 runs to 17 residues.

This chain connects TRBV6-5 to TRBJ2-7; a possible D gene is TRBD1 (6 bases). V was trimmed by 6 bases and J by 6 bases, leaving 15 bases between them. The CDR3 sequence is 13 residues long. Germline V lookup: CDR1 MNHEY, CDR2 SVGAGI. CDR3 residues: CASRRTVHVEQYF. CDR3 DNA sequence: TGTGCCAGCAGACGGACAGTTCATGTCGAGCAGTACTTC.

This sequence joins TRBV9 and TRBJ2-7; the D is unclear. V dropped 1 base and J dropped 3 bases, with 11 bases sitting between them. CDR1 is SGDLS and CDR2 is YYNGEE in the germline V gene. The CDR3 is 14 residues long. CDR3 bases: TGTGCCAGCAGCGTATCTGGGCCCGGCTACGAGCAGTACTTC. Translation: CASSVSGPGYEQYF.

J is TRBJ2-7 and V is TRBV9; no definite D call. This CDR3 has 13 amino acids. Germline V gene data show CDR1 as SGDLS and CDR2 as YYNGEE. V was shortened by 3 bases and J by 4 bases, with 11 bases between the two germline ends. CDR3 nucleotides: TGTGCCAGCAGCGCGAAAGGGATATACGAGCAGTACTTC. Its translation is CASSAKGIYEQYF.

The rearrangement uses TRBV11-2 and TRBJ2-2; TRBD1 matches 7 bases. Germline CDR1 is SGHAT and CDR2 is FQNNGV. Trimming cost V 5 bases and J 0 bases; bases outside gene matches: 9. The CDR3 consists of 17 residues. CDR3 sequence (DNA): TGTGCCAGCAGCACCTACCCGACAGGGTCGAACACCGGGGAGCTGTTTTTT. Its translation is CASSTYPTGSNTGELFF. The whole variable domain, remainder taken from reference TRBV11-2 and TRBJ2-2, is EAGVAQSPRYKIIEKRQSVAFWCNPISGHATLYWYQQILGQGPKLLIQFQNNGVVDDSQLPKDRFSAERLKGVDSTLKIQPAKLEDSAVYLCASSTYPTGSNTGELFFGEGSRLTVL.

The chain recombines TRBV7-3 with TRBJ1-1, with D unresolved. The CDR3 covers 13 residues. CDR1 is SGHTA and CDR2 is FQGTGA in the germline V gene. With 2 bases removed from V and 4 bases from J, the gap between germline ends came to 8 bases. CDR3 coding DNA: TGTGCCAGCAGCTTATGGAAATCCACTGAAGCTTTCTTT. Translation gives CASSLWKSTEAFF.

V and J are TRBV7-9 and TRBJ2-1; 8 nucleotides line up with TRBD2. This CDR3 has 15 residues. CDR1 is SEHNR, CDR2 FQNEAQ, per germline (reference sequence). V lost 6 bases to trimming and J lost 4 bases; unmatched junction nucleotides: 8. The CDR3 protein is CASRSREGRYNEQFF. CDR3 coding DNA: TGTGCCAGCAGATCACGGGAGGGCAGGTACAATGAGCAGTTCTTC.

The rearrangement links TRBV29-1 to TRBJ2-5; maybe TRBD1 (5 bases). The CDR3 is made up of 12 amino acids. Trimming stripped 7 bases from V and 1 base from J, with 10 bases between. Germline CDR1 is SQVTM and CDR2 is ANQGSEA. Here the CDR3 DNA reads TGCAGCGGACAGAACCTCCAAGAGACCCAGTACTTC. The encoded protein is CSGQNLQETQYF.

This sequence joins TRBV7-8 and TRBJ2-1, with D uncertain. CDR1 and CDR2 from the germline V gene are SGHVS and FQNEAQ. The CDR3 totals 13 residues. Trimming stripped 5 bases from V and 0 bases from J, with 5 bases between. CDR3 loop: CASSRGSYNEQFF. The CDR3 DNA reads as TGTGCCAGCAGCCGCGGCTCCTACAATGAGCAGTTCTTC.